This TCR beta chain is drawn from a study of CD8 T cells in ankylosing spondylitis. Overall study findings and caveats: Disease-associated clones were CD8+ and fairly uncommon in peripheral blood. Blood from ankylosing spondylitis patients appeared to carry a characteristic roughly 8-variant TCR beta motif.

Quantitative 5'-RACE with molecular barcodes was used to make the TCR beta libraries. TCRdb called the 5' RACE reads again in MiXCR, with one record for every CDR3 protein. Of a few hundred thousand distinct CDR3 sequences in the sample, 7% to 9% were seen once. Germline assignment: CDR1 SEHNR and CDR2 FQNEAQ (reference sequence). The CDR3 totals 14 residues. V dropped 6 bases and J dropped 4 bases, with 13 bases sitting between them. This clonotype was seen ten or more times. The antigen remains undetermined. This TCR derives from a male donor with ankylosing spondylitis. V is TRBV7-9 and J is TRBJ2-1; D ambiguous. Sequences were obtained from blood, either unsorted or a sorted T cell fraction (not recorded which). CDR3 residues: CASRPPNRYNEQFF. DNA for the CDR3: TGTGCCAGCAGACCCCCGAATCGATACAATGAGCAGTTCTTC.